The clone carrying this T cell receptor (beta chain) occurred many times. Its antigen is as yet unknown. These data belong to a study of T-cell reconstitution after alpha-beta-depleted transplantation in children. Study-wide points: Several patients had high TCRbeta diversity at day 60; it came from surviving recipient T cells and thymic progenitors.

There are 14 residues in the CDR3. Looked up from germline, CDR1 is SQVTM and CDR2 is ANQGSEA. V lost 1 base and J 4 bases, leaving 13 bases between the germline ends. Unique molecular identifiers tagged the TCRbeta library. Each CDR3 protein gets one entry after TCRdb re-called the PCR reads with MiXCR. The sample includes some 200,000 distinct CDR3 sequences, under 8.5% of them seen just once. The chain employs TRBV29-1 and TRBJ1-2; no clear D gene. This sequence was found in a boy aged 2-15 years with acute lymphoblastic leukemia, due to receive a stem cell transplant. The sequencing used PBMCs, collected before TCRalphabeta/CD19-depleted stem cell transplant. The CDR3 loop is CSVEGRTPLYGYTF. The CDR3, as DNA: TGCAGCGTTGAAGGTCGGACTCCGCTCTATGGCTACACCTTC.